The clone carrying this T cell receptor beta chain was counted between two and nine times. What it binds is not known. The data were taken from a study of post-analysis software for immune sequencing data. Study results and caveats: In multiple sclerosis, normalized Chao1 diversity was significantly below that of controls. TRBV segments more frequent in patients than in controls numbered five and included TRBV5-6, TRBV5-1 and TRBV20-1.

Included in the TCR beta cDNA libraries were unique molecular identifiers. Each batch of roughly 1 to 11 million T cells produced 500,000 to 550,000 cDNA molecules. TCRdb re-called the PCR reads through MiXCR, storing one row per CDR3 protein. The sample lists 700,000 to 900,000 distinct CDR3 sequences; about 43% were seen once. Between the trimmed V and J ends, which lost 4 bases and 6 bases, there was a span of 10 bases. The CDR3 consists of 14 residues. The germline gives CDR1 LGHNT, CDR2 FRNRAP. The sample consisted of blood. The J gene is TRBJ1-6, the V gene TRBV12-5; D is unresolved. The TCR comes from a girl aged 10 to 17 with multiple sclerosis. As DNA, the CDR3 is TGTGCTAGTGGTTCGGACGGCCTTAATTCACCCCTCCACTTT. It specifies CASGSDGLNSPLHF.